This TCR beta chain was retrieved from a study of graft-versus-host responses after intestinal transplantation. Study-level findings and limits: The authors found GvH clones in recipient marrow, some appearing first in ileum or blood.

The CDR3 is 11 amino acids. Germline-derived CDR1 and CDR2 are SQVTM and ANQGSEA. Graft-derived tissue was subjected to processing to liberate intraepithelial and lamina propria lymphocytes. TCRdb's copy holds only in-frame clones and misses some; the assay was immunoSEQ multiplex PCR. Among more than 13,000 clones listed, 55% to 75% were seen once. Notes on this clone: Its matching antigen is unknown.

The gene calls are TRBV29-1 and TRBJ2-1; D call uncertain. The sequence was collected from a human patient who received an intestinal transplant, so some T cells may come from the graft donor. This material consisted of ileum tissue, taken approximately 780 days after intestinal transplantation. CDR3 sequence (DNA): TGCAGTGGGTCCGCATACAATGAGCAGTTCTTC. It specifies CSGSAYNEQFF.